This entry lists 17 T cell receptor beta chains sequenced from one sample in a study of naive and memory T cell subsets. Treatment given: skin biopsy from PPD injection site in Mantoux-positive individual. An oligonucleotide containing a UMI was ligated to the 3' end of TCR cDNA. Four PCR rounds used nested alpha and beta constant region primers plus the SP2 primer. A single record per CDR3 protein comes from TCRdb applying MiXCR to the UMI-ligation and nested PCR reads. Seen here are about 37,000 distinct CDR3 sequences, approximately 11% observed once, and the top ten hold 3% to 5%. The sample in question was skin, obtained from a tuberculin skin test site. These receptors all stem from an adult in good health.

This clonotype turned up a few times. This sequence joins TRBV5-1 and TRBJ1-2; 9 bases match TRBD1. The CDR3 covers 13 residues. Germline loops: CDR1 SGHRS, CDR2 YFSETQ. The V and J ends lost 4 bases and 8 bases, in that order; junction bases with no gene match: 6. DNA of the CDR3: TGCGCCAGCAGCACGGGACAGGGCAGGGGCTACACCTTC. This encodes CASSTGQGRGYTF.

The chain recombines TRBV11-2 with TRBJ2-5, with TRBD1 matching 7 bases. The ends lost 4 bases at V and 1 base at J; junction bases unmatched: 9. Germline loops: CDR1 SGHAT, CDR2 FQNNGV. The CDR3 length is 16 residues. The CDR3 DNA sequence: TGTGCCAGCAGCTCGTGGACAGGCAATTCCCAAGAGACCCAGTACTTC. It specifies CASSSWTGNSQETQYF.

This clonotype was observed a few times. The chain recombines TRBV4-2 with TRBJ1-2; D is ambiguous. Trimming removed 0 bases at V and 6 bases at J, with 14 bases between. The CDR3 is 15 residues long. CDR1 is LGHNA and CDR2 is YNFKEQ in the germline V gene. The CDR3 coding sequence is TGTGCCAGCAGCCAAGAAGGCCGGGCTTTGAATGGCTACACCTTC. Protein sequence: CASSQEGRALNGYTF.

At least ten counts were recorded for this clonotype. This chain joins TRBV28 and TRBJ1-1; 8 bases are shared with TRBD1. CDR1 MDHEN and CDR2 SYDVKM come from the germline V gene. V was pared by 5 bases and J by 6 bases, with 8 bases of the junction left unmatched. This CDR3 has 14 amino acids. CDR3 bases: TGTGCCAGCAGTGCCGGACAGGGTAGAGCTGAAGCTTTCTTT. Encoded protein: CASSAGQGRAEAFF.

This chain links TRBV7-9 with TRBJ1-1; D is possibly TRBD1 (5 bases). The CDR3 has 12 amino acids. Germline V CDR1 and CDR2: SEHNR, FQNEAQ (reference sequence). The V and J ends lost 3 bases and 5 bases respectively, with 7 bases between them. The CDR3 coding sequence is TGTGCCAGCAGCTTGTGGGGGACTGAAGCTTTCTTT. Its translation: CASSLWGTEAFF.

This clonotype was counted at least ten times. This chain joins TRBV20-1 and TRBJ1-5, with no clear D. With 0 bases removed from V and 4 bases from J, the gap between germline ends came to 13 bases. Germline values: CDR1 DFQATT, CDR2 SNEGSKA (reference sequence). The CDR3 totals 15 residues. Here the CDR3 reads CSARDQARPNQPQHF. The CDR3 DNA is TGCAGTGCTAGAGATCAAGCCAGACCTAATCAGCCCCAGCATTTT.

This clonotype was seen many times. CDR3 in amino acids: CASSYQETQYF. The CDR3, as DNA: TGCGCCAGCAGCTACCAAGAGACCCAGTACTTC. The rearrangement links TRBV5-1 to TRBJ2-5; unclear D gene. Between the trimmed V and J ends, which lost 3 bases and 0 bases, there was a span of 0 bases. This CDR3 comprises 11 residues. Germline V gene lookup returns CDR1 SGHRS and CDR2 YFSETQ.

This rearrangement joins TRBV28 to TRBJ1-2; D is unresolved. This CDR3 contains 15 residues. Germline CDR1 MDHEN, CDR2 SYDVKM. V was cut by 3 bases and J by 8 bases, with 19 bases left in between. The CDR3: CASSFPPHPGGGYTF. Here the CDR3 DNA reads TGTGCCAGCAGTTTCCCCCCCCATCCGGGCGGCGGCTACACCTTC.

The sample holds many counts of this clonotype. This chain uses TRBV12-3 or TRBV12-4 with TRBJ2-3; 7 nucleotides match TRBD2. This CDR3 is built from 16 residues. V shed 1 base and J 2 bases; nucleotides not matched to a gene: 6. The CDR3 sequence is CASSLVAGVTTDTQYF. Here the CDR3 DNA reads TGTGCCAGCAGTTTAGTGGCGGGAGTTACCACAGATACGCAGTATTTT.

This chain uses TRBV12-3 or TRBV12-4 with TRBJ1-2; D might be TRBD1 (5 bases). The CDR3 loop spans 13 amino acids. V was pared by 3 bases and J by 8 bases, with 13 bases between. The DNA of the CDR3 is TGTGCCAGCAGTTTTTATTCCGGGGGGGGCTACACCTTC. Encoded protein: CASSFYSGGGYTF.

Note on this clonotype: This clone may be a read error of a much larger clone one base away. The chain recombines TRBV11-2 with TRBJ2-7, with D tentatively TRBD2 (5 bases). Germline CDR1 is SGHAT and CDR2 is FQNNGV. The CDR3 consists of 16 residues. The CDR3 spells CASSLYPGKNSYEQCF. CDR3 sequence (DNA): TGTGCCAGCAGCTTATACCCCGGGAAGAACTCCTACGAGCAGTGCTTC.

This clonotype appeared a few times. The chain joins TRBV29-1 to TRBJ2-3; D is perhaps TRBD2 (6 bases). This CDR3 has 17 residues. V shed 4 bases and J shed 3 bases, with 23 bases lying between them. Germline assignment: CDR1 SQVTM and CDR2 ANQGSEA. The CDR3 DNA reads TGCAGCGTTGCTGGGGGGAAGGAGGTAAAGGCGACAGATACGCAGTATTTT. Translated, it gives CSVAGGKEVKATDTQYF.

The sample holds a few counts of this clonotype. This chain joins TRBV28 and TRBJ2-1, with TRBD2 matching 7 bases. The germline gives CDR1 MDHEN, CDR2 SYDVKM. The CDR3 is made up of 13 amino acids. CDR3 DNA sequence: TGTGAGTGCAGGGCGGGAGCCTACAATGAGCAGTTCTTC. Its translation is CECRAGAYNEQFF.

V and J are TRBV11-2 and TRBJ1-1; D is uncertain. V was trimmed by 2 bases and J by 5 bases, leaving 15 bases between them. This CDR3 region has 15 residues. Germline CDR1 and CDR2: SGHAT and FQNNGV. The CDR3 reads CASSLFPNEHTEAFF. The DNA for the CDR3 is TGTGCCAGCAGCTTATTCCCGAATGAACATACTGAAGCTTTCTTT.

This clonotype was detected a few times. The CDR3 is CASSLTQGPKNIQYF. The CDR3 bases are TGTGCCAGCAGCTTGACCCAGGGTCCCAAAAACATTCAGTACTTC. The genes are TRBV12-3 or TRBV12-4 and TRBJ2-4, with a possible D match to TRBD1 (5 bases). This CDR3 region has 15 residues. Trimming pared 6 bases from V and 2 bases from J, leaving 14 bases between.

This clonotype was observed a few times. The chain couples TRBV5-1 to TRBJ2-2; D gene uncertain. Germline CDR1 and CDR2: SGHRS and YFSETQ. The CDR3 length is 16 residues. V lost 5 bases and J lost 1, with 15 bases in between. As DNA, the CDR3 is TGCGCCAGCAGAGATGAGAGAATCCTGAACACCGGGGAGCTGTTTTTT. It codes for CASRDERILNTGELFF. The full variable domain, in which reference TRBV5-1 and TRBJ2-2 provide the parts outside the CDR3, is KAGVTQTPRYLIKTRGQQVTLSCSPISGHRSVSWYQQTPGQGLQFLFEYFSETQRNKGNFPGRFSGRQFSNSRSEMNVSTLELGDSALYLCASRDERILNTGELFFGEGSRLTVL.

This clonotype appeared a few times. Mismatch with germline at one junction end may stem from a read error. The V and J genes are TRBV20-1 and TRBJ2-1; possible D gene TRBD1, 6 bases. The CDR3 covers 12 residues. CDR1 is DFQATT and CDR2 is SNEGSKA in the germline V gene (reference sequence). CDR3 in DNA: TGCAGTGCTCCCCACCCACAGGGAACATGGATCTTC. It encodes CSAPHPQGTWIF.